This note documents a single T cell receptor (beta chain) sequence. Its specificity is not known. This sample stems from a study of human versus mouse CDR3 diversity and MHC coevolution. At the level of the study: The immunoSEQ assay reportedly detects one in 200,000 T cells.

CDR1 GTSNPN and CDR2 SVGIG come from the germline V gene (reference sequence). This CDR3 is 14 amino acids long. V was pared by 0 bases and J by 5 bases, with 11 bases between. Study-level points and caveats: Mice had fewer CDR3 deletions and insertions than humans on average. By iCHAO1, human TCR beta clonotypes numbered roughly 1.7 million, the most.

Naive CD4 T cells were sorted as CD45RO-negative, CD62L-positive. This table comes from immunoSEQ multiplex PCR, and its TCRdb copy is limited to in-frame clones, with some not included. Altogether about 60,000 clones are present, roughly 94% being singletons, with the ten largest covering approximately 17%. Input material: naive CD4+ T cells from blood. Subset: CD45RO-negative CD62L-positive naive CD4 T cells. The TCR was taken from a person in their sixties or seventies in good health. The V and J genes are TRBV30 and TRBJ1-5; the D gene is possibly TRBD1 (5 bases). CDR3 nucleotide sequence: TGTGCCTGGAGTGTCGCAGGGCTCCATCAGCCCCAGCATTTT. Encoded protein: CAWSVAGLHQPQHF.